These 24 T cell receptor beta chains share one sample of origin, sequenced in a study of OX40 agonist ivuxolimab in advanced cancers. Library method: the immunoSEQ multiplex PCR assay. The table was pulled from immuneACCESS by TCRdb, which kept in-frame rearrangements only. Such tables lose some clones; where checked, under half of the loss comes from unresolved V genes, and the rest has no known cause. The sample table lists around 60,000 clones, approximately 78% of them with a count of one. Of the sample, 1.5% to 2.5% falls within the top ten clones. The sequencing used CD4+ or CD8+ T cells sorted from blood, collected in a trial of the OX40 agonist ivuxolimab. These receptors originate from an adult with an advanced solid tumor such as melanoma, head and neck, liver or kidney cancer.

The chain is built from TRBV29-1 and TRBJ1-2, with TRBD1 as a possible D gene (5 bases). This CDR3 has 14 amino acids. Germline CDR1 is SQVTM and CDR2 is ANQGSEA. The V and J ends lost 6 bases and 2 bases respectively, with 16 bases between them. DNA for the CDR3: TGCAGCGTCGAGCGGGGGGTTGAAAACTATGGCTACACCTTC. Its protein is CSVERGVENYGYTF.

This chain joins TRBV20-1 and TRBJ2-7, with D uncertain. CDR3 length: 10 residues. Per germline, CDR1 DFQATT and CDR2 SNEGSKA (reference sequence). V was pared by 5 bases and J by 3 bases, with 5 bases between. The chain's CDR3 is CSALNYEQYF. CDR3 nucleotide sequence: TGCAGTGCTTTAAACTACGAGCAGTACTTC.

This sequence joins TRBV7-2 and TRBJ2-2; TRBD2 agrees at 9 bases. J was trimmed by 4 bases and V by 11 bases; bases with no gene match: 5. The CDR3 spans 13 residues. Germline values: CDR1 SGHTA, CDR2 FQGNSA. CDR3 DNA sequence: TGTGCCGGAACTAGCGGGCTCACCGGGGAGCTGTTTTTT. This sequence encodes CAGTSGLTGELFF. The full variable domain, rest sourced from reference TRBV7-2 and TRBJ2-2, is GAGVSQSPSNKVTEKGKDVELRCDPISGHTALYWYRQSLGQGLEFLIYFQGNSAPDKSGLPSDRFSAERTGGSVSTLTIQRTQQEDSAVYLCAGTSGLTGELFFGEGSRLTVL.

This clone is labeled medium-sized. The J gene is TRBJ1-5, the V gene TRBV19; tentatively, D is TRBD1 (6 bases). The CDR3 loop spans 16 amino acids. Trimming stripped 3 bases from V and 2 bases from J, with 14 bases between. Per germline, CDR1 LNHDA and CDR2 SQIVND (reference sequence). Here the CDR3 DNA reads TGTGCCAGTAGTATGGGGGGCGGGCTGGGCAATCAGCCCCAGCATTTT. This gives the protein CASSMGGGLGNQPQHF. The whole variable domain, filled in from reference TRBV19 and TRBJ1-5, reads DGGITQSPKYLFRKEGQNVTLSCEQNLNHDAMYWYRQDPGQGLRLIYYSQIVNDFQKGDIAEGYSVSREKKESFPLTVTSAQKNPTAFYLCASSMGGGLGNQPQHFGDGTRLSIL.

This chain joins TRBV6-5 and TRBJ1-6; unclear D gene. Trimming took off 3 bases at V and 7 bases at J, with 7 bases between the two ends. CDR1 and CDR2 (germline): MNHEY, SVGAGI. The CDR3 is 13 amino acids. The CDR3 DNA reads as TGTGCCAGCAGTTATGATTACAATTCACCCCTCCACTTT. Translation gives CASSYDYNSPLHF.

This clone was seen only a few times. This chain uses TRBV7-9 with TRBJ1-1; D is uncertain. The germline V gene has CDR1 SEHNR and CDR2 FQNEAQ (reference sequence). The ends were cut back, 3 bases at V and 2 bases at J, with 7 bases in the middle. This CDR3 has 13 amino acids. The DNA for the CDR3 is TGTGCCAGCAGCTTCCAGAGCAACACTGAAGCTTTCTTT. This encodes CASSFQSNTEAFF.

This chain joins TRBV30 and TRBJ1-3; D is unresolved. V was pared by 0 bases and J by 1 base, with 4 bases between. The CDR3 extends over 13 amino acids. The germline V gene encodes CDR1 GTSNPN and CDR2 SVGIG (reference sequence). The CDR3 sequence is CAWSVNSGNTIYF. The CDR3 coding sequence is TGTGCCTGGAGTGTAAATTCTGGAAACACCATATATTTT.

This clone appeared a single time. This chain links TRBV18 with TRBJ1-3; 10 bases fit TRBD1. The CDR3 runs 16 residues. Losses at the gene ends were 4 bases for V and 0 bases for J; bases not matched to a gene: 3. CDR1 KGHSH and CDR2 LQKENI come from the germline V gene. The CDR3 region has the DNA TGTGCCAGCTCACAAGGACAGGGGGTCTCTGGAAACACCATATATTTT. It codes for CASSQGQGVSGNTIYF.

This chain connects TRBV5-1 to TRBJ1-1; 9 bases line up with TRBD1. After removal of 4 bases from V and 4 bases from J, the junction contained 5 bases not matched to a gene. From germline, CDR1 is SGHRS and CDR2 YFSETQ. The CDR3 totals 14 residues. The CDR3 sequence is CASSVGQGSTEAFF. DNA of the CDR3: TGCGCCAGCAGCGTCGGACAGGGGAGCACTGAAGCTTTCTTT.

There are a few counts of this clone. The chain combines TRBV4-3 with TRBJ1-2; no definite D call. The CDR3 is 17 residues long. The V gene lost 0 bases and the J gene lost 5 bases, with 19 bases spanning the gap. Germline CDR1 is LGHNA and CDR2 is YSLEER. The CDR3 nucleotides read TGCGCCAGCAGCCAAGAGTTTCTCGCCCAAGGGCCATATGGCTACACCTTC. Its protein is CASSQEFLAQGPYGYTF.

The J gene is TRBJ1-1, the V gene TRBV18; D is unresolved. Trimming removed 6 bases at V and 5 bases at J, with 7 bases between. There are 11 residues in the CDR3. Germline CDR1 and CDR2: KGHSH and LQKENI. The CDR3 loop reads CASSTRTEAFF. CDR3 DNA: TGTGCCAGCTCGACAAGAACTGAAGCTTTCTTT.

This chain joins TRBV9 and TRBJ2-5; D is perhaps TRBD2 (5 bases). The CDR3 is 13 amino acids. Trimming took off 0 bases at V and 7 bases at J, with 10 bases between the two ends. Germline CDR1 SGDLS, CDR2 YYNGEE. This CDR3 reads CASSVAGLGTQYF. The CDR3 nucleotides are TGTGCCAGCAGCGTAGCAGGACTGGGGACCCAGTACTTC.

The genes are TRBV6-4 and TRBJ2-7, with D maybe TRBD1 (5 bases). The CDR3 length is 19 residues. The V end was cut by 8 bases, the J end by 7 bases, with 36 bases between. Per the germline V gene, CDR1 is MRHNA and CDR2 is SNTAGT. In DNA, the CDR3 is TGTGCCAGCTCGACAGCTGACCTTACAGAAGGCCTTCCACGAGGAGAGCAGTACTTC. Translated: CASSTADLTEGLPRGEQYF.

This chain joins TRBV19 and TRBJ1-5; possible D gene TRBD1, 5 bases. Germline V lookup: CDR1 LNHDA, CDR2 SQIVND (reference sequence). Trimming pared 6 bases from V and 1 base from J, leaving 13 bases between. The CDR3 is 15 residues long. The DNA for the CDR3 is TGTGCCAGTAGCCGAAGCCGGGACAGCAATCAGCCCCAGCATTTT. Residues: CASSRSRDSNQPQHF.

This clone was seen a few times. The CDR3 coding sequence is TGTGCCAGCTCACCGGGACAGGGTATGGAGACCCAGTACTTC. Translated, it gives CASSPGQGMETQYF. This chain connects TRBV18 to TRBJ2-5; 9 bases map to TRBD1. The CDR3 totals 14 residues. CDR1 and CDR2 (germline): KGHSH, LQKENI. Trimming cost V 3 bases and J 5 bases; bases outside gene matches: 4.

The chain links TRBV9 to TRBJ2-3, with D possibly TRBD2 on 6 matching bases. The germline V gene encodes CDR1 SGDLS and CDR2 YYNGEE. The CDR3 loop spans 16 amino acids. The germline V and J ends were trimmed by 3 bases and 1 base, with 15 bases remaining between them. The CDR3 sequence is CASSDRLEGRTDTQYF. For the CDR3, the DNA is TGTGCCAGCAGCGACCGACTAGAAGGGCGCACAGATACGCAGTATTTT.

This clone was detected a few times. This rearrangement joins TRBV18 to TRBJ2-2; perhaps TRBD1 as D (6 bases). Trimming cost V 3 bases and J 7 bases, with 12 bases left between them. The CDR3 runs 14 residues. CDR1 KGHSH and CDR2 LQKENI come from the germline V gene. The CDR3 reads CASSPNRVIGELFF. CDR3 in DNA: TGTGCCAGCTCACCGAACAGGGTTATCGGGGAGCTGTTTTTT.

For the CDR3, the DNA is TGTGCCAGCAGCGTAGAAGGAGCGCCGAACACCGGGGAGCTGTTTTTT. It specifies CASSVEGAPNTGELFF. The chain links TRBV9 to TRBJ2-2; D gene uncertain. Germline lookup yields CDR1 SGDLS and CDR2 YYNGEE. The V end lost 0 bases, the J end lost 0 bases, and 9 bases lay between the germline ends. This CDR3 is built from 16 residues.

CDR3 coding DNA: TGTGCCAGCAGTTACTCGATGGCAGGGATGGGTGAGCAGTTCTTC. Its protein product is CASSYSMAGMGEQFF. This chain links TRBV6-5 with TRBJ2-1; tentative D call: TRBD1 (5 bases). CDR1 MNHEY and CDR2 SVGAGI come from the germline V gene. The CDR3 length is 15 residues. V gave up 0 bases and J gave up 9 bases, with 15 bases separating them.

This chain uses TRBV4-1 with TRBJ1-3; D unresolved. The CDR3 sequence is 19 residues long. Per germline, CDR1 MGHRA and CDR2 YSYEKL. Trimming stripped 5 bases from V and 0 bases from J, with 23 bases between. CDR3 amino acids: CASSYTLAAGRGSGNTIYF. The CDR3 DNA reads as TGCGCCAGCAGCTATACCTTAGCTGCGGGCCGCGGCTCTGGAAACACCATATATTTT.

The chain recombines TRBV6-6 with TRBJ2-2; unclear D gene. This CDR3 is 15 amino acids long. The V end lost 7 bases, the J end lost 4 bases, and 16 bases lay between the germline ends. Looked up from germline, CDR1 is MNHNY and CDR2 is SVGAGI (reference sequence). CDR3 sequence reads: CASTPSLASTGELFF. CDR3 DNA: TGTGCCAGCACCCCCTCTTTGGCGTCCACCGGGGAGCTGTTTTTT.

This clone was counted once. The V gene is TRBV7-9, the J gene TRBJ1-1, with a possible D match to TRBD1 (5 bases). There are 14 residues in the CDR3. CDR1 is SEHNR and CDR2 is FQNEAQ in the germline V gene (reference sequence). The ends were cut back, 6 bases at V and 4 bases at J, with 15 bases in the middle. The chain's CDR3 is CASSRTRDGTEAFF. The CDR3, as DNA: TGTGCCAGCAGTCGGACAAGGGACGGCACTGAAGCTTTCTTT.

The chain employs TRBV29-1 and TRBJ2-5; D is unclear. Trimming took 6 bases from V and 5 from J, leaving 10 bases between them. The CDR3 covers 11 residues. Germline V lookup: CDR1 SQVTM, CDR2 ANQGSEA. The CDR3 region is CSVLEVETQYF. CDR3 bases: TGCAGCGTCCTAGAGGTGGAGACCCAGTACTTC.

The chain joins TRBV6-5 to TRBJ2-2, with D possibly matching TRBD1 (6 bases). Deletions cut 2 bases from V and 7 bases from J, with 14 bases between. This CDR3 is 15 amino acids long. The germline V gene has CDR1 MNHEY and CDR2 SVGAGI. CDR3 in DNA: TGTGCCAGCAGTTACAATCCAGGGGAGTACGGGGAGCTGTTTTTT. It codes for CASSYNPGEYGELFF.